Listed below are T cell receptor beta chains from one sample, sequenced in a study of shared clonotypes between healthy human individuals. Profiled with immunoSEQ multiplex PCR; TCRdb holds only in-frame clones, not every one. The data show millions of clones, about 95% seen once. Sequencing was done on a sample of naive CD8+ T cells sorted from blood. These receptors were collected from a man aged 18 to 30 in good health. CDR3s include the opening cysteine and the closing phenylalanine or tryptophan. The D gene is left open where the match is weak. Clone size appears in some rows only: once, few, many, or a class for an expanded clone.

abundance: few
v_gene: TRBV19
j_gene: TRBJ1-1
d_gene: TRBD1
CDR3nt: TGTGCCAGTAGTACGACAGGGATTGATATAGCTTTCTTT
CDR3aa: CASSTTGIDIAFF

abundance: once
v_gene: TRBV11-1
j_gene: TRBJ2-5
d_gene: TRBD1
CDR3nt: TGTGCCAGCAGCCGGACGACAGGGCCTCTAGAGACCCAGTACTTC
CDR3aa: CASSRTTGPLETQYF

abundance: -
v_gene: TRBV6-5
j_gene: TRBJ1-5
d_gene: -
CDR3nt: TGTGCCAGCGGGGTAGGTCAGCCCCAGCATTTT
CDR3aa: CASGVGQPQHF

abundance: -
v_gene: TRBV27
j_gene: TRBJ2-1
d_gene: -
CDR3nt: TGTGCCAGTAGCCCGGAGGGAGCCCAAGGGCCTTACAATGAGCAGTTCTTC
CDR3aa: CASSPEGAQGPYNEQFF

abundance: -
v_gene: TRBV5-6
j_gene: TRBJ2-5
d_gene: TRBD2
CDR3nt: TGTGCCAGCAGCGGTGGGACTAGCGGGGGCGGAGAGACCCAGTACTTC
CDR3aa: CASSGGTSGGGETQYF

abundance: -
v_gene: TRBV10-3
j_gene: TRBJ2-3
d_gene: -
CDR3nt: TGTGCCATCAGTGATCGGGATAGGAAAACAGATACGCAGTATTTT
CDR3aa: CAISDRDRKTDTQYF

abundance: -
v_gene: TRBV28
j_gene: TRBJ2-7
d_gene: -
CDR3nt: TGTGCCAGCAGTTTTGAGAGCTCCTACGAGCAGTACTTC
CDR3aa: CASSFESSYEQYF

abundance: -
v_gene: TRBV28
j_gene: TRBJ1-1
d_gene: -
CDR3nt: TGTGCCAGCAGTTTCTTTGAGGGGGGAGGTGAAGCTTTCTTT
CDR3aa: CASSFFEGGGEAFF

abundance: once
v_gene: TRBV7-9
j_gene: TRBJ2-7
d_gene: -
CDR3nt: TGTGCCAGCAGCTTTCAATCCTACGAGCAGTACTTC
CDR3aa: CASSFQSYEQYF

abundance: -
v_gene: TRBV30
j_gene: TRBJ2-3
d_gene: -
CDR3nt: TGTGCCTTGGACTCGTTCTCAGATACGCAGTATTTT
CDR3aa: CALDSFSDTQYF